This TCR beta chain stems from a study of T cell repertoires in cytomegalovirus infection. Whole-study context: Public TCR beta signatures were indicative of both CMV infection and a matching HLA type.

A single record per CDR3 protein comes from TCRdb applying MiXCR to the reads. The sample holds some 350,000 distinct CDR3 sequences, around a sixth seen once. The table lists this clonotype with many counts. Trimming pared 6 bases from V and 4 bases from J, leaving 9 bases between. The CDR3 loop spans 13 amino acids. Source material: PBMCs. The V call is TRBV12-3 or TRBV12-4, the J call TRBJ2-2; tentative D call: TRBD2 (5 bases). The TCR originated in a human donor in good health (CMV status not recorded). Some clones in this sample may be carry-over from other donors' samples. CDR3 bases: TGTGCCAGCAGCCGCACTAGCACCGGGGAGCTGTTTTTT. Residues: CASSRTSTGELFF.